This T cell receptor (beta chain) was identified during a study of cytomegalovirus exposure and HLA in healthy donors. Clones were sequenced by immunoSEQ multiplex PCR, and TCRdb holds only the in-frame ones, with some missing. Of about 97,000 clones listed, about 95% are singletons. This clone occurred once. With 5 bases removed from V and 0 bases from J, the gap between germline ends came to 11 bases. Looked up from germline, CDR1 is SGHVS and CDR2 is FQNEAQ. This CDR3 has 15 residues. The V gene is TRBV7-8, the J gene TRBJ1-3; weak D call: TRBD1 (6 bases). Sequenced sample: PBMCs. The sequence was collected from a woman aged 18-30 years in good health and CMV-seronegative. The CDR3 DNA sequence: TGTGCCAGCAGCCCAGGGGTTGGCTCTGGAAACACCATATATTTT. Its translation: CASSPGVGSGNTIYF.